This T cell receptor beta chain stems from a study of CD8 T cells in Susac syndrome. Peripheral blood CD8+ and CD4+ T cells were profiled by TCR beta sequencing. A single count supports this clonotype. CDR1 and CDR2 (germline): SEHNR, FQNEAQ (reference sequence). V dropped 4 bases and J dropped 5; count of bases not matched to a gene: 12. The CDR3 sequence is 16 residues long. Reverse transcription used about 0.45 to 1 ug RNA and random hexamers. Multiplex PCR with immunoSEQ amplified the TCR beta CDR3 across 54 Vbeta and 13 Jbeta. TCRdb fed the immunoSEQ multiplex PCR reads into MiXCR, producing one record per CDR3 protein. The table has some 100,000 distinct CDR3 sequences, around 90% seen once.

V and J are TRBV7-9 and TRBJ2-5, with 8 bases that match TRBD1. The sample taken for sequencing was CD8+ T cells from PBMCs. This receptor was obtained from a human donor in good health. CDR3 sequence (DNA): TGTGCCAGCAGCTCCTCGTCCCAGGGGGCATGGGAGACCCAGTACTTC. Protein: CASSSSSQGAWETQYF.